This T cell receptor beta chain was sequenced during a study of shared clonotypes between healthy human individuals. Study-wide context: Each donor contributed plates that comprised three CD4 naive, three CD4 memory, two CD8 naive and one CD8 memory.

Generated by immunoSEQ multiplex PCR, the TCRdb table keeps only in-frame clones and is missing some. The sample includes a few million clones, around nine tenths of them seen just once. Trimming left V 4 bases short and J 3 bases short, with 6 bases between. This CDR3 region has 12 residues. Germline V gene sequence: CDR1 ENHRY, CDR2 SYGVKD. This chain connects TRBV10-3 to TRBJ1-1, with D unclear. The sequencing input was naive CD4+ T cells sorted from blood. Subset specified: CD45RA+ positively selected. The receptor's source is a man between 18 and 29 years old in good health. CDR3 sequence (DNA): TGTGCCATCAGTGCCCGGGACACTGAAGCTTTCTTT. This encodes CAISARDTEAFF.